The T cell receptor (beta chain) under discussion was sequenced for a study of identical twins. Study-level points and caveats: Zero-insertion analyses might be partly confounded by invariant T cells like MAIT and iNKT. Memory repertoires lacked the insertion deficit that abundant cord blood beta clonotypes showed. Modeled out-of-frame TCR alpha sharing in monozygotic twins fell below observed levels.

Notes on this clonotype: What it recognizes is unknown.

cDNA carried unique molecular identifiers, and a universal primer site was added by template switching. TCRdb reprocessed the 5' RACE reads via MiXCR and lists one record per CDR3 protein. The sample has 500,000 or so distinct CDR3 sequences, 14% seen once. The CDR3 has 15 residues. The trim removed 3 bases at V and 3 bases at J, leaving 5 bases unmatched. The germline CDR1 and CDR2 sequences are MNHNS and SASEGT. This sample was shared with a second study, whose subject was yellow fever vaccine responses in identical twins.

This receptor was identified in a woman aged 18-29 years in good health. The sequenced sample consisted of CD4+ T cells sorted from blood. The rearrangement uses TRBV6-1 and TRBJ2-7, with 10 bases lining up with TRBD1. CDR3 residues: CASSDPGTGVYEQYF. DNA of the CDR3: TGTGCCAGCAGTGATCCCGGGACAGGGGTCTACGAGCAGTACTTC.